This T cell receptor beta chain was sequenced in a study of regulatory T cells in long-lasting Graves disease. Trimming left V 4 bases short and J 1 base short, with 14 bases between. Germline CDR1 SGHNT, CDR2 YYREEE (reference sequence). This CDR3 has 15 residues. In building TCR beta libraries, iRepertoire HTBI primers were used together with Arm-PCR of CDR3 regions. In the original analysis: Looking across samples, the authors found some 67 TRBV and 14 TRBJ segments. MiXCR was run by TCRdb on the multiplex PCR reads, yielding one entry per CDR3 protein. These V and J calls are TCRdb output, not the study's own analysis. The sample lists about 400,000 distinct CDR3 sequences, around 20% seen once, with 20% to 25% in the top ten. Concerning this clonotype itself: Its antigen is still unknown.

This sample's time point: persistent/refractory GD, antithyroid drugs over 5 years with positive TRAb. The TCR library was prepared using RNA isolated from PBMCs. Peripheral blood, approximately 9 milliliters per patient, was collected in EDTA tubes. Study-level findings and limits: Those with persistent Graves' had less TCR diversity than newly diagnosed patients. Persistent patients had a count of shared public clonotypes (around 2,500) that exceeded that of new patients (approximately 1,000).

The clonotype originates from a female donor with Graves disease. Sequences were derived from peripheral blood mononuclear cells (PBMCs), sampled when the disease was refractory, from a patient treated with antithyroid drugs. V and J are TRBV5-4 and TRBJ2-5; D is possibly TRBD1 (6 bases). CDR3 sequence reads: CASSITGTPQETQYF. The CDR3 DNA reads TGTGCCAGCAGCATAACAGGGACCCCCCAAGAGACCCAGTACTTC.